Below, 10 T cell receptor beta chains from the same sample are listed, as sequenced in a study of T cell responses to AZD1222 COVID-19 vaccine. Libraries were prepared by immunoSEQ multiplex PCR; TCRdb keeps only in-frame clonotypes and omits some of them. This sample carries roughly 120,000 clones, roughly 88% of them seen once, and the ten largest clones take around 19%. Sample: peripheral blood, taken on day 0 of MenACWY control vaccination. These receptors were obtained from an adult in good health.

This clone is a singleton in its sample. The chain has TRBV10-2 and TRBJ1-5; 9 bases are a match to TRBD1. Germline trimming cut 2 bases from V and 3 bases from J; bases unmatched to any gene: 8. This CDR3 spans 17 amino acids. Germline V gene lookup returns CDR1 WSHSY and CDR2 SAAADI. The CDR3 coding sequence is TGCGCCAGCAGTGAGCCGGGACAGGGTTCGGTCAATCAGCCCCAGCATTTT. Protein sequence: CASSEPGQGSVNQPQHF.

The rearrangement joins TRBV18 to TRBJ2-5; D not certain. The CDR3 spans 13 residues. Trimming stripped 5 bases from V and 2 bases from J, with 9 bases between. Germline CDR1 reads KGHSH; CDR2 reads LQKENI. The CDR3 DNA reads TGTGCCAGCTCATCCTTTATGCAAGAGACCCAGTACTTC. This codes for CASSSFMQETQYF.

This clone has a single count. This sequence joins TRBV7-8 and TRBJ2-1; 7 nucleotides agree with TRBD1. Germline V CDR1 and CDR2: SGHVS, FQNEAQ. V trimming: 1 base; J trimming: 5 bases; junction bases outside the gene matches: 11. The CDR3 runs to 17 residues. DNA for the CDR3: TGTGCCAGCAGCTTAGGGCCTAGACAGGGTGTTCACAATGAGCAGTTCTTC. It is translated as CASSLGPRQGVHNEQFF.

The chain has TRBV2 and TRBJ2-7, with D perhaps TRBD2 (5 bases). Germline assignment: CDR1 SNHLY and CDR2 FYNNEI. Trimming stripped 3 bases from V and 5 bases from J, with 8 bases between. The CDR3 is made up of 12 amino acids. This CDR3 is CASSDEGHEQYF. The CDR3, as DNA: TGTGCCAGCAGTGATGAGGGCCACGAGCAGTACTTC.

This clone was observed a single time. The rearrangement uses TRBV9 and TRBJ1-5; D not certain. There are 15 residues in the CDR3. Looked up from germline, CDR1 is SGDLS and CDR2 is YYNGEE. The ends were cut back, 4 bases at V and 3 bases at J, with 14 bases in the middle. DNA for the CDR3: TGTGCCAGCAGCCCTACGGACCGGTTCAATCAGCCCCAGCATTTT. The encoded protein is CASSPTDRFNQPQHF. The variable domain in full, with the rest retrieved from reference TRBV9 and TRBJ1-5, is DSGVTQTPKHLITATGQRVTLRCSPRSGDLSVYWYQQSLDQGLQFLIQYYNGEERAKGNILERFSAQQFPDLHSELNLSSLELGDSALYFCASSPTDRFNQPQHFGDGTRLSIL.

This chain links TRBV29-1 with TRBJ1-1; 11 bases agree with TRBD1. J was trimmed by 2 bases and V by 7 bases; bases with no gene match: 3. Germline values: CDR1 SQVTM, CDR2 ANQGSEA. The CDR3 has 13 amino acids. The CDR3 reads CSGGTGGNTEAFF. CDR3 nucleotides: TGCAGCGGGGGGACAGGGGGTAACACTGAAGCTTTCTTT.

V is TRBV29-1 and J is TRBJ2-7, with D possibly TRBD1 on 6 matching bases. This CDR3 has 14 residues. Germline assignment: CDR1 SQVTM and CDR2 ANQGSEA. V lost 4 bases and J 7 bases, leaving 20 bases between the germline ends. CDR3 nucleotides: TGCAGCGTTGTTCGCTGGGCAGGGGTTGGGGAGCAGTACTTC. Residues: CSVVRWAGVGEQYF.

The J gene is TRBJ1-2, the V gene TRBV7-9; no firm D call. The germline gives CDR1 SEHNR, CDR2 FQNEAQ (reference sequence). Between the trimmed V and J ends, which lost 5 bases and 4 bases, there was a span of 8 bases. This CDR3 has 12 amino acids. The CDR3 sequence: CASSLISYGYTF. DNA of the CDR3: TGTGCCAGCAGCCTGATAAGCTATGGCTACACCTTC.

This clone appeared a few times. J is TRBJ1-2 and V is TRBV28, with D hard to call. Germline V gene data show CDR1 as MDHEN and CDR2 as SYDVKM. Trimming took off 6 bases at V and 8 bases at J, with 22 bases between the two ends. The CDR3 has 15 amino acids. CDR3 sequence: CASRGEESRRSGYTF. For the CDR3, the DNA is TGTGCCAGCAGGGGTGAGGAATCTCGCCGCTCGGGCTACACCTTC.

CDR3 DNA sequence: TGCAGTGCTAGTAAACAGTCGGGTTGGACGCAGTATTTT. Protein: CSASKQSGWTQYF. V usage is TRBV20-1 and J usage is TRBJ2-3; D uncertain. Trimming took 3 bases from V and 9 from J, leaving 16 bases between them. Germline V gene lookup returns CDR1 DFQATT and CDR2 SNEGSKA (reference sequence). The CDR3 consists of 13 residues.